One T cell receptor beta chain is described in this entry. The V segment lost 2 bases and the J segment 3 bases; nucleotides outside the gene matches: 6. The CDR3 spans 16 residues. CDR1 KGHSY and CDR2 FQNENV come from the germline V gene. The sample comes from a study of blood T cell repertoires in COVID-19. The overall study: The United States, Italy and Spain provided the acute and convalescent COVID-19 samples.

This table comes from immunoSEQ multiplex PCR, and its TCRdb copy is limited to in-frame clones, with some not included. Of 30,000 to 40,000 clones listed, about 72% are singletons. The chain combines TRBV16 with TRBJ2-1; TRBD1 aligns across 8 bases. This receptor was identified in a woman in her sixties or seventies with acute or convalescent COVID-19. The sequenced sample consisted of peripheral blood. The CDR3 bases are TGTGCCAGCAGCCAACGCCCAGGACAGGGCTACAATGAGCAGTTCTTC. Residues: CASSQRPGQGYNEQFF.